The 8 T cell receptor beta chains reported below all come from one sample, sequenced in a study of T cell responses to AZD1222 COVID-19 vaccine. Sequencing was performed with immunoSEQ multiplex PCR; in TCRdb, only in-frame clones are kept and a portion is missing. The sample has about 100,000 clones, about 88% seen once; the top ten hold over 15%. Sequencing used peripheral blood, obtained on day 0 of AZD1222 vaccination. These receptors were collected from an adult in good health.

This chain connects TRBV28 to TRBJ1-1; D gene ambiguous. This CDR3 is built from 15 residues. The germline gives CDR1 MDHEN, CDR2 SYDVKM. Trimming pared 6 bases from V and 7 bases from J, leaving 21 bases between. The CDR3 DNA follows: TGTGCCAGCAGCCGAGGACGGCCCCGGTCGGTTGAAGCTTTCTTT. It translates to CASSRGRPRSVEAFF.

The chain carries TRBV28 and TRBJ1-4, with 8 bases fitting TRBD1. In germline, CDR1 is MDHEN, CDR2 SYDVKM. The CDR3 loop spans 16 amino acids. V trimming: 6 bases; J trimming: 0 bases; junction bases outside the gene matches: 6. The CDR3 region has the DNA TGTGCCAGCAGACCGGACAGGGAAGCAACTAATGAAAAACTGTTTTTT. Residues: CASRPDREATNEKLFF.

The chain recombines TRBV10-3 with TRBJ1-5; 8 bases match TRBD1. Germline CDR1 reads ENHRY; CDR2 reads SYGVKD. With V trimmed by 4 bases and J by 5 bases, 4 bases remained unmatched. The CDR3 sequence is 14 residues long. The CDR3 region is CAISAHRGDQPQHF. The CDR3, as DNA: TGTGCCATCAGTGCGCACAGGGGGGATCAGCCCCAGCATTTT.

The rearrangement uses TRBV29-1 and TRBJ1-1, with a tentative D call TRBD1 (5 bases). The CDR3 consists of 11 residues. The V and J ends lost 4 bases and 4 bases respectively, with 7 bases between them. CDR1 is SQVTM and CDR2 is ANQGSEA in the germline V gene. The CDR3 reads CSVGGPTEAFF. CDR3 nucleotides: TGCAGCGTTGGGGGACCCACTGAAGCTTTCTTT.

V and J are TRBV29-1 and TRBJ1-2; 7 nucleotides align to TRBD1. Germline CDR1 SQVTM, CDR2 ANQGSEA. After removal of 6 bases from V and 3 bases from J, the junction contained 4 bases not matched to a gene. This CDR3 region has 12 residues. The CDR3 nucleotides read TGCAGCGTCGGACAGGAGGACTATGGCTACACCTTC. It is translated as CSVGQEDYGYTF.

The chain couples TRBV6-5 to TRBJ1-1; D gene uncertain. This CDR3 spans 12 amino acids. Trimming cost V 6 bases and J 8 bases, with 13 bases left between them. The germline gives CDR1 MNHEY, CDR2 SVGAGI. The CDR3 region is CASRPSTAEAFF. CDR3 bases: TGTGCCAGCAGACCTTCTACAGCAGAAGCTTTCTTT.

V is TRBV7-9 and J is TRBJ2-1; 10 bases are shared with TRBD2. This CDR3 has 16 amino acids. J was trimmed by 6 bases and V by 5 bases; bases with no gene match: 10. The germline V gene has CDR1 SEHNR and CDR2 FQNEAQ (reference sequence). The CDR3 loop is CASSAGRGLASNEQFF. In DNA, the CDR3 is TGTGCCAGCAGCGCAGGAAGGGGACTAGCGTCCAATGAGCAGTTCTTC.

The chain links TRBV19 to TRBJ1-5, with D possibly matching TRBD1 (6 bases). V was shortened by 10 bases and J by 0 bases, with 16 bases between the two germline ends. The germline V gene has CDR1 LNHDA and CDR2 SQIVND (reference sequence). The CDR3 is 15 amino acids. In DNA, the CDR3 is TGTGCCACCGCGGCAGGGGACCGTAGCAATCAGCCCCAGCATTTT. Amino acids: CATAAGDRSNQPQHF.